Listed below are T cell receptor beta chains from one sample, sequenced in a study of blood T cells in healthy people across ages. Using its own MiXCR run on the 5' RACE reads, TCRdb lists one record per CDR3 protein. The sample contains about 1.4 million distinct CDR3 sequences, approximately 63% of which appear only once. The material sequenced was blood. The receptors derive from a young man in good health. CDR3s include the opening cysteine and the closing phenylalanine or tryptophan. The order of the fields is clone size, CDR3 length, J gene, V gene, D gene, CDR3 DNA, CDR3 protein. A D gene is named only where the DNA matches it firmly. Expanded clones get a size class; other rows say once, few or many, or leave the size out.

many	16	TRBJ2-7	TRBV4-3	NA	TGCGCCAGCAGCCAAGATCCTAAAGGGTCCTACAATGAGCAGTACTTC	CASSQDPKGSYNEQYF
few	13	TRBJ2-1	TRBV4-1	NA	TGCGCCAGCAGCCGCGGGGGCGCAAATGAGCAGTTCTTC	CASSRGGANEQFF
NA	15	TRBJ2-1	TRBV12-5	NA	TGTGCTAGTGGTTTGGTACAAGTTGTAGCCGATGAGCAGTTCTTC	CASGLVQVVADEQFF
NA	13	TRBJ1-1	TRBV7-2	NA	TGTGCCAGCAACCCATCGGGGGACACTGAAGCTTTCTTT	CASNPSGDTEAFF
few	12	TRBJ2-7	TRBV27	TRBD2	TGTGCCAGCAGCACTCGGGGGGACGAGCAGTACTTC	CASSTRGDEQYF
few	14	TRBJ2-4	TRBV29-1	TRBD2	TGCAGCGTCGCACCTGGGGGGGAGAGAAACATTCAGTACTTC	CSVAPGGERNIQYF
NA	14	TRBJ2-5	TRBV20-1	TRBD2	TGCAGTGCTAAGCTAGCGGGGGGTGGTGAGACCCAGTACTTC	CSAKLAGGGETQYF
NA	16	TRBJ2-3	TRBV5-5	NA	TGTGCCAGCAGCCACACGGGACTTCCTAGCACAGATACGCAGTATTTT	CASSHTGLPSTDTQYF
NA	14	TRBJ1-2	TRBV15	NA	TGTGCCACCAGCAGATTGGACACAAACTATGGCTACACCTTC	CATSRLDTNYGYTF
NA	14	TRBJ1-4	TRBV3-1	NA	TGTGCCAGCAGCCAAGGGCTACGGAATGAAAAACTGTTTTTT	CASSQGLRNEKLFF
few	12	TRBJ2-1	TRBV3-1	NA	TGTGCCAGCAGCACTCTAGCGAATGAGCAGTTCTTC	CASSTLANEQFF
NA	15	TRBJ2-7	TRBV3-1	NA	TGTGCCAACAGCCCCATCGGCGGGGAAGTAAACGAGCAGTACTTC	CANSPIGGEVNEQYF
NA	15	TRBJ2-1	TRBV12-3/TRBV12-4	TRBD2	TGTGCCAGCAGCTCCCTAGCGGGAGAAATCAATGAGCAGTTCTTC	CASSSLAGEINEQFF
NA	13	TRBJ2-1	TRBV11-2	NA	TGTGCCAGCGGCCCGGGACCGCTCAATGAGCAGTTCTTC	CASGPGPLNEQFF
NA	15	TRBJ1-1	TRBV12-3/TRBV12-4	TRBD1	TGTGCCAGCAGTCCATGGACAGGGTCGACAGCTGAAGCTTTCTTT	CASSPWTGSTAEAFF
NA	17	TRBJ2-3	TRBV20-1	TRBD2	TGCAGTGCTAGAGCCCTAGGCCTAGCGGGGGGCACAGATACGCAGTATTTT	CSARALGLAGGTDTQYF
NA	15	TRBJ1-2	TRBV7-9	NA	TGTGCCAGCAGCTTAGGGACTGCTGATAACTATGGCTACACCTTC	CASSLGTADNYGYTF
once	15	TRBJ2-1	TRBV9	TRBD1	TGTGCCAGCAATTCTCCCTGGACAGGGGAAGAGACCCAGTTCTTC	CASNSPWTGEETQFF
NA	12	TRBJ2-5	TRBV20-1	NA	TGCAGTGCTAGAGGCGGGGCAGCGACCCAGTACTTC	CSARGGAATQYF
many	14	TRBJ2-7	TRBV12-3/TRBV12-4	NA	TGTGCCAGCAGTTTAGGTCAGAGCTCCTACGAGCAGTACTTC	CASSLGQSSYEQYF
NA	14	TRBJ1-1	TRBV5-1	TRBD1	TGCGCCAGCAGCCGGACGACAGGGAGGACTGAAGCTTTCTTT	CASSRTTGRTEAFF
NA	16	TRBJ2-1	TRBV11-2	TRBD2	TGTGCCAGCAGTTCGCCGGGACTAGCGCCCTACAATGAGCAGTTCTTC	CASSSPGLAPYNEQFF
NA	16	TRBJ1-2	TRBV6-5	NA	TGTGCCAGCAGTATTAAGACAGGAGGGGGTAACTATGGCTACACCTTC	CASSIKTGGGNYGYTF
NA	15	TRBJ1-5	TRBV4-1	NA	TGCGCCAGCAGCCAAAGGATCGTGGGAAATCAGCCCCAGCATTTT	CASSQRIVGNQPQHF
NA	15	TRBJ2-1	TRBV5-6	NA	TGTGCCAGCAGCTTGCAGCAGGAACCGGCCAATGAGCAGTTCTTC	CASSLQQEPANEQFF
NA	16	TRBJ2-3	TRBV2	TRBD1	TGTGCCAGCAGTGTGACAGGGGAGGTCGGCACAGATACGCAGTATTTT	CASSVTGEVGTDTQYF
few	14	TRBJ1-2	TRBV4-1	NA	TGCGCCAGCAGCCACCAACAGGGCGGAGATGGCTACACCTTC	CASSHQQGGDGYTF
NA	14	TRBJ2-7	TRBV20-1	NA	TGCAGTGCTCAAACCCGGTCTCGCCCCTACGAGCAGTACTTC	CSAQTRSRPYEQYF
NA	17	TRBJ2-2	TRBV4-1	NA	TGCGCCAGCAGCCAATTTCCCCGGGGGCCCCACACCGGGGAGCTGTTTTTT	CASSQFPRGPHTGELFF
NA	13	TRBJ1-5	TRBV7-9	NA	TGTGCCAGCAGCCAGCAGGGAATGCAGCCCCAGCATTTT	CASSQQGMQPQHF
NA	15	TRBJ2-6	TRBV29-1	NA	TGCAGCGCTAAGGACGGACTCTCTGGGGCCAACGTCCTGACTTTC	CSAKDGLSGANVLTF
NA	14	TRBJ1-4	TRBV6-2/TRBV6-3	NA	TGTGCCAGCACCAAGGAGAGGTTTAACGAAAAACTGTTTTTT	CASTKERFNEKLFF
NA	15	TRBJ2-7	TRBV4-2	NA	TGTGCCAGCAGCCAAGGGGATGGGATTGCCTACGAGCAGTACTTC	CASSQGDGIAYEQYF
NA	12	TRBJ1-2	TRBV9	NA	TGTGCCAGCAGCGTAGGTTTCTATGGCTACACCTTC	CASSVGFYGYTF
few	17	TRBJ2-7	TRBV7-9	TRBD1	TGTGCCAGCAGCTTAGCACCGGGACAGGGGCTTCTCTACGAGCAGTACTTC	CASSLAPGQGLLYEQYF
once	15	TRBJ1-2	TRBV4-3	NA	TGCGCCAGCAGCCAAGAGACAGGAAGCCTCGATGACTACACCTTC	CASSQETGSLDDYTF
few	12	TRBJ2-7	TRBV7-9	NA	TGTGCCAGCAGCCATACAGGGAACGAGCAGTACTTC	CASSHTGNEQYF
NA	14	TRBJ1-4	TRBV10-3	TRBD1	TGTGCCACCGACCCGGGACAGGGCGATGAAAAACTGTTTTTT	CATDPGQGDEKLFF
NA	15	TRBJ1-5	TRBV20-1	NA	TGCAGTGCTAGAGATGGGAGGGCAGTCAATCAGCCCCAGCATTTT	CSARDGRAVNQPQHF
NA	17	TRBJ2-7	TRBV20-1	TRBD2	TGCAGTGCTAGAGATGGGGGGGCCACCGGGACTAGAGGCGAGCAGTACTTC	CSARDGGATGTRGEQYF
few	13	TRBJ2-7	TRBV20-1	NA	TGCAGTGCTACGACGGGACTCCACTACGAGCAGTACTTC	CSATTGLHYEQYF
NA	17	TRBJ1-4	TRBV12-3/TRBV12-4	TRBD1	TGTGCCAGCAGTTTCGGACAGGGGGCTCGTACTATCGAAAAACTGTTTTTT	CASSFGQGARTIEKLFF
NA	11	TRBJ2-7	TRBV20-1	NA	TGCAGTGCTCGGCGTGGGACCGAGCAGTACTTC	CSARRGTEQYF
NA	14	TRBJ2-4	TRBV15	TRBD1	TGTACCACCAGCGGTGGGACAGGGGGCGACATTCAGTACTTC	CTTSGGTGGDIQYF
NA	16	TRBJ2-4	TRBV20-1	NA	TGCAGTGCTAGAGAGTGGGGGGATATCGCCAAAAACATTCAGTACTTC	CSAREWGDIAKNIQYF